One and the same sample provided the 21 T cell receptor beta chains below, sequenced in a study of cytomegalovirus exposure and HLA in healthy donors. The primer mix had 60 Vbeta and 13 Jbeta primers. Here immunoSEQ multiplex PCR was the method, and the copy in TCRdb shows in-frame clones only, minus some. The table has 100,000 to 150,000 clones, 80% seen once. Sequencing was performed on PBMCs. Source of these receptors: a man younger than 45 in good health and CMV-seronegative.

This clone came up once. The rearrangement links TRBV6-6 to TRBJ2-5; 8 bases agree with TRBD1. CDR1 is MNHNY and CDR2 is SVGAGI in the germline V gene (reference sequence). Trimming removed 6 bases from V and 5 bases from J; junction bases left unmatched: 8. The CDR3 runs to 14 residues. In DNA form, the CDR3 reads TGTGCCAGCAGCTCCGGACAGGGAGGTGAGACCCAGTACTTC. The encoded protein is CASSSGQGGETQYF.

J is TRBJ2-2 and V is TRBV28, with 7 bases lining up with TRBD1. Trimming at V came to 8 bases and at J to 7 bases, leaving 4 bases not matched to a gene. This CDR3 is built from 12 residues. Germline CDR1 reads MDHEN; CDR2 reads SYDVKM. CDR3 amino acids: CASRDRVGELFF. The CDR3 DNA reads TGTGCCAGCCGCGACAGGGTCGGGGAGCTGTTTTTT.

This rearrangement joins TRBV29-1 to TRBJ2-1, with 9 bases that match TRBD1. V lost 5 bases to trimming and J lost 2 bases; unmatched junction nucleotides: 4. The germline V gene has CDR1 SQVTM and CDR2 ANQGSEA. The CDR3 spans 14 residues. The CDR3 DNA is TGCAGCGTTCCCACAGGGGGCCCCTACAATGAGCAGTTCTTC. Encoded protein: CSVPTGGPYNEQFF.

J is TRBJ2-7 and V is TRBV5-4; 9 nucleotides match TRBD1. The CDR3 spans 13 residues. Germline V gene sequence: CDR1 SGHNT, CDR2 YYREEE (reference sequence). Germline trimming cut 4 bases from V and 5 bases from J; bases unmatched to any gene: 4. The CDR3 sequence is CASSTGQGDEQYF. Written as DNA, the CDR3 is TGTGCCAGCAGCACGGGACAGGGCGACGAGCAGTACTTC.

This chain uses TRBV27 with TRBJ2-6; D may be TRBD1 (6 bases). Trimming stripped 2 bases from V and 4 bases from J, with 12 bases between. The CDR3 spans 16 residues. CDR1 MNHEY and CDR2 SMNVEV come from the germline V gene (reference sequence). CDR3 loop: CASSLLTGSGANVLTF. The CDR3 DNA reads TGTGCCAGCAGTTTACTTACAGGGTCCGGGGCCAACGTCCTGACTTTC.

The CDR3 sequence: CATSRDHRQDNEQFF. The CDR3 DNA follows: TGTGCCACCAGCAGAGATCACAGACAGGACAATGAGCAGTTCTTC. V usage is TRBV15 and J usage is TRBJ2-1; D is perhaps TRBD1 (6 bases). There are 15 residues in the CDR3. V lost 0 bases and J 5 bases, leaving 11 bases between the germline ends. The germline V gene encodes CDR1 LNHNV and CDR2 YYDKDF (reference sequence).

Turning to this clone: The sample carries other DNA sequences with the same CDR3. The chain links TRBV7-2 to TRBJ2-7, with a tentative D call TRBD2 (5 bases). This CDR3 region has 13 residues. Trimming removed 3 bases at V and 0 bases at J, with 6 bases between. Germline CDR1 SGHTA, CDR2 FQGNSA. CDR3 nucleotides: TGTGCCAGCAGCTTGGGAGCCTCCTACGAGCAGTACTTC. Translating gives CASSLGASYEQYF.

This clone was detected a few times. This chain uses TRBV6-6 with TRBJ2-3, with D possibly TRBD1 on 5 matching bases. Germline loops: CDR1 MNHNY, CDR2 SVGAGI (reference sequence). Deletions cut 5 bases from V and 0 bases from J, with 9 bases between. The CDR3 is 14 amino acids. CDR3 residues: CASSRTTSTDTQYF. The CDR3 DNA follows: TGTGCCAGCAGTCGGACAACCAGCACAGATACGCAGTATTTT.

This clone occurred once. The chain combines TRBV19 with TRBJ1-1; unclear D gene. Looked up from germline, CDR1 is LNHDA and CDR2 is SQIVND (reference sequence). The CDR3 is made up of 15 amino acids. The ends were cut back, 2 bases at V and 0 bases at J, with 10 bases in the middle. CDR3 residues: CASSIYGLMNTEAFF. CDR3 nucleotides: TGTGCCAGTAGTATATACGGACTTATGAACACTGAAGCTTTCTTT.

J is TRBJ2-4 and V is TRBV9; D not certain. Germline V gene data show CDR1 as SGDLS and CDR2 as YYNGEE. The CDR3 runs 14 residues. V lost 0 bases and J lost 2, with 6 bases in between. The CDR3 sequence: CASSVGGPKNIQYF. Written as DNA, the CDR3 is TGTGCCAGCAGCGTAGGAGGTCCCAAAAACATTCAGTACTTC.

V is TRBV7-2 and J is TRBJ1-4, with D possibly matching TRBD1 (6 bases). CDR1 is SGHTA and CDR2 is FQGNSA in the germline V gene. Trimming left V 2 bases short and J 2 bases short, with 9 bases between. The CDR3 runs 15 residues. The CDR3 DNA reads as TGTGCCAGCAGCTTAACAGGGACCACTAATGAAAAACTGTTTTTT. Encoded protein: CASSLTGTTNEKLFF.

In DNA, the CDR3 is TGCGCCAGCAGCTGGGGACAGGGGGCTAACGAGCAGTACTTC. Residues: CASSWGQGANEQYF. This chain links TRBV5-1 with TRBJ2-7; 12 bases are a match to TRBD1. The CDR3 length is 14 residues. Germline CDR1 and CDR2: SGHRS and YFSETQ. J was trimmed by 5 bases and V by 3 bases; bases with no gene match: 3.

V is TRBV19 and J is TRBJ1-2; the D gene is possibly TRBD1 (6 bases). The V and J ends lost 0 bases and 5 bases respectively, with 13 bases between them. The CDR3 totals 15 residues. From germline, CDR1 is LNHDA and CDR2 SQIVND (reference sequence). In nucleotides, the CDR3 is TGTGCCAGTAGTATAGATCAACAGGGTTTTTATGGCTACACCTTC. Translating it yields CASSIDQQGFYGYTF.

This chain connects TRBV7-6 to TRBJ1-5; D remains ambiguous. Trimming shortened V by 5 bases and J by 4 bases, and 9 bases separated the two germline ends. This CDR3 is built from 13 residues. Germline values: CDR1 SGHVS, CDR2 FNYEAQ. The CDR3 spells CASSRADNQPQHF. In DNA, the CDR3 is TGTGCCAGCAGCCGCGCGGATAATCAGCCCCAGCATTTT. The variable domain in full, with the rest retrieved from reference TRBV7-6 and TRBJ1-5, is GAGVSQSPRYKVTKRGQDVALRCDPISGHVSLYWYRQALGQGPEFLTYFNYEAQQDKSGLPNDRFSAERPEGSISTLTIQRTEQRDSAMYRCASSRADNQPQHFGDGTRLSIL.

The rearrangement joins TRBV21-1 to TRBJ1-2; TRBD1 reflects the table's D call only, with no check against the DNA. TRBV21-1 is a known pseudogene. The CDR3 spans 15 residues. CDR3 in DNA: TGTGCCAGCAGCAAAGAGCACAGGGTAGACTATGGCTACACCTTC. Translated: CASSKEHRVDYGYTF.

CDR3 protein: CASSPAQGNTEAFF. CDR3 bases: TGCGCCAGCAGCCCCGCACAGGGGAACACTGAAGCTTTCTTT. The chain has TRBV4-1 and TRBJ1-1; perhaps TRBD1 as D (6 bases). This CDR3 spans 14 amino acids. V lost 4 bases and J lost 1, with 10 bases in between. CDR1 and CDR2 (germline): MGHRA, YSYEKL.

V is TRBV6-5 and J is TRBJ1-3, with D perhaps matching TRBD1 (5 bases). Trimming took off 2 bases at V and 0 bases at J, with 5 bases between the two ends. The CDR3 spans 14 residues. Germline CDR1 MNHEY, CDR2 SVGAGI. CDR3 sequence (DNA): TGTGCCAGCAGTTACAGGGGCTCTGGAAACACCATATATTTT. It translates to CASSYRGSGNTIYF.

The gene calls are TRBV30 and TRBJ2-3, with TRBD2 matching over 7 bases. Germline V gene data show CDR1 as GTSNPN and CDR2 as SVGIG (reference sequence). V was pared by 2 bases and J by 0 bases, with 5 bases of the junction left unmatched. CDR3 length equals 15 residues. CDR3 in amino acids: CAWSSLAPSTDTQYF. The CDR3 region has the DNA TGTGCCTGGAGTTCACTAGCGCCAAGCACAGATACGCAGTATTTT.

The rearrangement links TRBV4-1 to TRBJ2-3; 9 bases are a match to TRBD2. The V and J ends lost 1 base and 5 bases, in that order; junction bases with no gene match: 4. The CDR3 is 15 amino acids. The germline V gene encodes CDR1 MGHRA and CDR2 YSYEKL. Here the CDR3 DNA reads TGCGCCAGCAGCCAAGGTGAGCGGGAGGAAGATACGCAGTATTTT. This gives the protein CASSQGEREEDTQYF.

V is TRBV7-2 and J is TRBJ2-1, with TRBD2 matching 10 bases. The V gene end was trimmed by 0 bases and the J gene end by 3 bases; junction bases not matched to a gene: 2. The CDR3 consists of 16 residues. Germline V gene sequence: CDR1 SGHTA, CDR2 FQGNSA. This CDR3 is CASSLARTSGYNEQFF. As DNA, the CDR3 is TGTGCCAGCAGCTTAGCGAGGACTAGCGGCTACAATGAGCAGTTCTTC.

CDR3 bases: TGTGCCAGCAGTTTCCCCAGTGCAACTAATGAAAAACTGTTTTTT. Residues: CASSFPSATNEKLFF. The chain has TRBV28 and TRBJ1-4, with no clear D. CDR1 is MDHEN and CDR2 is SYDVKM in the germline V gene. The CDR3 contains 15 residues. Trimming took 3 bases from V and 0 from J, leaving 8 bases between them.